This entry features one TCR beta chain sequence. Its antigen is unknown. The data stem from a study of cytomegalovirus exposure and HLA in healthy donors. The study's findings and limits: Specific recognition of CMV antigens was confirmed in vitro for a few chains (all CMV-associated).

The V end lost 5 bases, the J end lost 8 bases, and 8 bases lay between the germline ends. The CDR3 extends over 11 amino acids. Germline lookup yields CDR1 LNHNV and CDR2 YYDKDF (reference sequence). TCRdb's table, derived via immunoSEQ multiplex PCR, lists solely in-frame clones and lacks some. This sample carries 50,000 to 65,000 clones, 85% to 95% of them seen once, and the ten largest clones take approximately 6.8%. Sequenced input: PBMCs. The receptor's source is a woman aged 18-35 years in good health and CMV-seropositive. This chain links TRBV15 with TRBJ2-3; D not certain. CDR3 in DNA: TGTGCCACCAGCTTGACGGGTACGCAGTATTTT. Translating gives CATSLTGTQYF.